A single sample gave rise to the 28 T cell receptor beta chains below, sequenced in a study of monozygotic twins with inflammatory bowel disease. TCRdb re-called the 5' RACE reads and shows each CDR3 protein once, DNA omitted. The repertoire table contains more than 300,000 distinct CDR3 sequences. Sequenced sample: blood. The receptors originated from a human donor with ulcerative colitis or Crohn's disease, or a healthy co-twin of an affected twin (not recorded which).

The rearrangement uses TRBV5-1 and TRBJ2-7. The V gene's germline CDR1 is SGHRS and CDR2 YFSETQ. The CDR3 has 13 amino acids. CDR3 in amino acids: CASSLEGTYEQYF.

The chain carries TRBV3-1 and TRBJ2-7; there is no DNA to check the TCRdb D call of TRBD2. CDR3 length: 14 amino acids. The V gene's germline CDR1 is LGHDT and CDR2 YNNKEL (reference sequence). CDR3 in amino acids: CASSQGERSYEQYF.

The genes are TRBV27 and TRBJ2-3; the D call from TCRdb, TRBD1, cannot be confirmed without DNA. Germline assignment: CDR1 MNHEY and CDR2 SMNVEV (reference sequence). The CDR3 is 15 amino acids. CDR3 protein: CATLTWGRGTDTQYF.

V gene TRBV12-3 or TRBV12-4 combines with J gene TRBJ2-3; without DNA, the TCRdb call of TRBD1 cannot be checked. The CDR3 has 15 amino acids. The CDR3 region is CASSLVLTGADTQYF.

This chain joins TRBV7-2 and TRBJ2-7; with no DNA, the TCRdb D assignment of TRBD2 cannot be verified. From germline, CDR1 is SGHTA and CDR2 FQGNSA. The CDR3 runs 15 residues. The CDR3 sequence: CASSSPGLAGWEQYF.

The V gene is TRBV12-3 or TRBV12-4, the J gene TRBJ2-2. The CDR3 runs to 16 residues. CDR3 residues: CASSLRRISNTGELFF.

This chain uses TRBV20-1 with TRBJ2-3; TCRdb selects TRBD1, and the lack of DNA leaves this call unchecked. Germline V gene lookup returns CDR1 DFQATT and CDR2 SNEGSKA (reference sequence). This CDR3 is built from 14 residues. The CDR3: CSALTVGSTDTQYF.

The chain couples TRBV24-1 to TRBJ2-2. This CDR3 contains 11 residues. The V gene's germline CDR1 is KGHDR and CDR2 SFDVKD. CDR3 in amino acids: CATQGPGELFF.

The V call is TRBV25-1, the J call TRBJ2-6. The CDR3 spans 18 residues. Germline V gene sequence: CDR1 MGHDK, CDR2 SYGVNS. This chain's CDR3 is CASSESGKRLFGANVLTF. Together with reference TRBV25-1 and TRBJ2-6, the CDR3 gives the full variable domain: EADIYQTPRYLVIGTGKKITLECSQTMGHDKMYWYQQDPGMELHLIHYSYGVNSTEKGDLSSESTVSRIRTEHFPLTLESARPSHTSQYLCASSESGKRLFGANVLTFGAGSRLTVL.

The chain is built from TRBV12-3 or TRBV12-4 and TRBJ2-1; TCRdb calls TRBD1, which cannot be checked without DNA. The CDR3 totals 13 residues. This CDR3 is CASSLGTYNEQFF.

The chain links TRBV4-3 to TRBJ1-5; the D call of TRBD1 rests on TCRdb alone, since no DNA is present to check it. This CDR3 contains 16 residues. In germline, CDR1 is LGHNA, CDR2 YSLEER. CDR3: CASSQEGGAYNQPQHF.

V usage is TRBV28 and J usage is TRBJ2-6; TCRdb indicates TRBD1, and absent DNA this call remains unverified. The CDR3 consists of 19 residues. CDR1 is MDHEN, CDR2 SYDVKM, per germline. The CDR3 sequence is CASSKGPGVLYSGANVLTF. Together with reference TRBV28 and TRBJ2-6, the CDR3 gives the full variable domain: DVKVTQSSRYLVKRTGEKVFLECVQDMDHENMFWYRQDPGLGLRLIYFSYDVKMKEKGDIPEGYSVSREKKERFSLILESASTNQTSMYLCASSKGPGVLYSGANVLTFGAGSRLTVL.

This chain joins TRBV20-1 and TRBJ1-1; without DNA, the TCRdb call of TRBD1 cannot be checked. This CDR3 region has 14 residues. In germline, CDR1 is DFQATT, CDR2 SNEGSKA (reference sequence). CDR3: CSASRTGTNTEAFF.

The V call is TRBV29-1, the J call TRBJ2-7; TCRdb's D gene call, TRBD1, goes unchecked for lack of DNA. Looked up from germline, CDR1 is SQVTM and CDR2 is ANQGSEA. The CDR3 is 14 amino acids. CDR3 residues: CSVADETSRYEQYF.

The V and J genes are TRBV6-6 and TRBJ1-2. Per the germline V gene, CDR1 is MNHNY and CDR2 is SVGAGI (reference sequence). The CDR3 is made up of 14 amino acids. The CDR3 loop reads CASSYGTAGYGYTF.

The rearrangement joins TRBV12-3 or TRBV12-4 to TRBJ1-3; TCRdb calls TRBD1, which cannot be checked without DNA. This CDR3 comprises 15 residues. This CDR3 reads CASSLYRGAGNTIYF.

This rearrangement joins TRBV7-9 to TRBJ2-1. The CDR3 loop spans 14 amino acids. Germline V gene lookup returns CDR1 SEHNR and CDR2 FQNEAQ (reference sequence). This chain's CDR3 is CASSLMSSYNEQFF.

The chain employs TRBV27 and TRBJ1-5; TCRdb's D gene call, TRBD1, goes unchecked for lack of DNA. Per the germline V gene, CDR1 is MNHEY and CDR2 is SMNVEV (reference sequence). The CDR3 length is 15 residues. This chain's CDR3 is CASSPPPGWGQPQHF.

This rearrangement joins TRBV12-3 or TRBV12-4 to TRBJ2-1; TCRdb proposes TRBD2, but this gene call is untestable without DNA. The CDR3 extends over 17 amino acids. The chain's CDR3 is CASSRRLAGGIRDEQFF.

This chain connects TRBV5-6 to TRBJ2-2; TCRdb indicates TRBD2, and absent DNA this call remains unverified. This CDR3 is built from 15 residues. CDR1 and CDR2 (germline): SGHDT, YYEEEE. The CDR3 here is CASSLGGLLTGELFF.

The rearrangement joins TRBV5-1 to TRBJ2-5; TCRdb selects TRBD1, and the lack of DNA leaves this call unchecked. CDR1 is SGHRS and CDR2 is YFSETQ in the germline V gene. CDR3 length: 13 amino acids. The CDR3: CASRTGSKETQYF.

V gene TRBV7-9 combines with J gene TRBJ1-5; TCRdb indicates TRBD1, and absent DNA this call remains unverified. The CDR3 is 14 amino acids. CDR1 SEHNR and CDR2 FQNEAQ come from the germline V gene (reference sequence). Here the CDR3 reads CASSRGTATQPQHF.

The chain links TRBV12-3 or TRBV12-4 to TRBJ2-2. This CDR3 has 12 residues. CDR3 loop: CASSLNTGELFF.

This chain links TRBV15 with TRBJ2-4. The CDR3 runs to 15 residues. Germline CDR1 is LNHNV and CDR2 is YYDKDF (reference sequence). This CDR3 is CATSSGGLTKNIQYF.

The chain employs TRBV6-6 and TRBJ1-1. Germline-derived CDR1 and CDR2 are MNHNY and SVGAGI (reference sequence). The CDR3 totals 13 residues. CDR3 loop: CASSYSLGTEAFF.

The CDR3 spells CASSLAPGGSYEQYF. This chain joins TRBV7-2 and TRBJ2-7. The germline V gene has CDR1 SGHTA and CDR2 FQGNSA. This CDR3 is 15 amino acids long.

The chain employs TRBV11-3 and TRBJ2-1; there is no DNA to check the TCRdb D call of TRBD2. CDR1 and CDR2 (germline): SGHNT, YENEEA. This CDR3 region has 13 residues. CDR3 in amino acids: CASSLSGGVEQFF.

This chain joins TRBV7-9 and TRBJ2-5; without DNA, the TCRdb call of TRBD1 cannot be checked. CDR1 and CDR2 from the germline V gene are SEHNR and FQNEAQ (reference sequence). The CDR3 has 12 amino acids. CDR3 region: CASRRAQETQYF.